The rows below give T cell receptor beta chains drawn from one sample of a study of blood T cells in healthy people across ages. TCRdb processed the 5' RACE reads anew with MiXCR; each CDR3 protein has one entry. The table lists about 580,000 distinct CDR3 sequences, around 48% of them singletons. Sequenced material: blood. These receptors were collected from a man older than 75 in good health. The CDR3 runs from the conserved cysteine through the conserved F or W. A D gene is named only where the DNA matches it firmly. Some rows have no size entry. The others give once, few or many, or a class for an expanded clone.

12	TRBJ1-2	NA	NA	TRBV20-1	TGCAGCGCATACACGACAGCCTATGGCTACACCTTC	CSAYTTAYGYTF
12	TRBJ2-1	NA	few	TRBV2	TGTGCCAGTTGGGGTCGTAACAATGAGCAGTTCTTC	CASWGRNNEQFF
13	TRBJ1-6	NA	NA	TRBV27	TGTGCCAGCAGTTTACAGGGAGTATCACCCCTCCACTTT	CASSLQGVSPLHF
15	TRBJ2-7	TRBD2	NA	TRBV3-1	TGTGCCAGCAGCCAAGGGCCCGCGGGGGGTTACGAGCAGTACTTC	CASSQGPAGGYEQYF
14	TRBJ1-2	TRBD1	NA	TRBV6-2/TRBV6-3	TGTGCCAGCAGTTCCGGACAGGCTAACTATGGCTACACCTTC	CASSSGQANYGYTF
15	TRBJ2-3	TRBD1	NA	TRBV28	TGTGCCAGCAGTTTACCCGGGACAGGGTCAGATACGCAGTATTTT	CASSLPGTGSDTQYF
14	TRBJ1-2	TRBD1	few	TRBV29-1	TGCAGCGTCGCCGGGACAGGGGGCGACTATGGCTACACCTTC	CSVAGTGGDYGYTF
15	TRBJ1-1	NA	NA	TRBV5-1	TGCGCCAGCAAACCGGGACCGCAACCAGGGACTGAAGCTTTCTTT	CASKPGPQPGTEAFF
13	TRBJ2-5	NA	few	TRBV20-1	TGCAGTGCTAGTGGTGACGTCTGGGAGACCCAGTACTTC	CSASGDVWETQYF
13	TRBJ2-1	NA	NA	TRBV6-2/TRBV6-3	TGTGCCGGCGGCTTTGGGGGTCGGAATGAGCAGTTCTTC	CAGGFGGRNEQFF
17	TRBJ1-2	NA	NA	TRBV4-3	TGCGCCAGCAGCCAAGAGTGCGGCGGGAGAAGTAGCTATGGCTACACCTTC	CASSQECGGRSSYGYTF
15	TRBJ2-3	NA	NA	TRBV6-5	TGTGCCAGCAGCCCCTTGGAGCGCCTCACAGATACGCAGTATTTT	CASSPLERLTDTQYF
16	TRBJ2-1	TRBD2	few	TRBV7-2	TGTGCCAGCAGCTTACAAGGCCAGCGGGGGACCAATGAGCAGTTCTTC	CASSLQGQRGTNEQFF
13	TRBJ1-1	NA	NA	TRBV14	TGTGCCAGCAGCCAAGATGCCCCCTTCGGGGCTTTCTTT	CASSQDAPFGAFF
15	TRBJ2-1	NA	NA	TRBV20-1	TGCAGTGCTAGTATGCCAGGAGATCACTACAATGAGCAGTTCTTC	CSASMPGDHYNEQFF
13	TRBJ1-2	NA	NA	TRBV6-5	TGTGCCCGCAGTTACGACGGGAGCTATGGCTACACCTTC	CARSYDGSYGYTF
16	TRBJ2-2	TRBD2	NA	TRBV9	TGTGCCAGCAGCGTAGGACTAGCGGGAACCACCGGGGAGCTGTTTTTT	CASSVGLAGTTGELFF
15	TRBJ2-7	NA	many	TRBV6-5	TGTGCCAGCAGTTCCCCCCGGCAGCCGGACTACGAGCAGTACTTC	CASSSPRQPDYEQYF
17	TRBJ1-5	NA	NA	TRBV7-2	TGTGCCAGCAGCTTAGGGCCAGGACTACTTAGCAATCAGCCCCAGCATTTT	CASSLGPGLLSNQPQHF
13	TRBJ2-5	NA	NA	TRBV11-1	TGTGCCAGCAGCCCTTCAGGGCCAGAGACCCAGTACTTC	CASSPSGPETQYF
15	TRBJ2-2	NA	NA	TRBV7-3	TGTGCCAGCAGCCCAAGGGGGGCGGGCACCGGGGAGCTGTTTTTT	CASSPRGAGTGELFF
13	TRBJ1-1	NA	NA	TRBV5-1	TGCGCCAGCAGCTCCAGTGGCAGCACTGAAGCTTTCTTT	CASSSSGSTEAFF
15	TRBJ2-3	NA	NA	TRBV5-1	TGCGCCAGCAGCTTGGACGCGGGGCTCGGTGATACGCAGTATTTT	CASSLDAGLGDTQYF
15	TRBJ2-3	TRBD2	NA	TRBV7-3	TGTGCCAACAGCTTAAGCGAGGGAGGGCCACATACGCAGTATTTT	CANSLSEGGPHTQYF
14	TRBJ1-2	NA	few	TRBV12-3/TRBV12-4	TGTGCCAGCAGTTTAGCGACCGGGACCGGGGGCTACACCTTC	CASSLATGTGGYTF
14	TRBJ1-5	NA	many	TRBV7-2	TGTGCCAGCAGCAACCGGGACACCAATCAGCCCCAGCATTTT	CASSNRDTNQPQHF
17	TRBJ2-2	NA	NA	TRBV6-6	TGTGCCACCGACTACGGTATCAGGAGTAGGGACACCGGGGAGCTGTTTTTT	CATDYGIRSRDTGELFF
15	TRBJ1-1	TRBD1	NA	TRBV25-1	TGTGCCAGCAGTGAGGGACAGGGAACGGACACTGAAGCTTTCTTT	CASSEGQGTDTEAFF
13	TRBJ1-5	NA	NA	TRBV29-1	TGCAGCGTTGAGGGGATGGGCAATCAGCCCCAGCATTTT	CSVEGMGNQPQHF
15	TRBJ1-5	NA	NA	TRBV27	TGTGCCAGCAGTTCATCCGGGACAAATTATCAGCCCCAGCATTTT	CASSSSGTNYQPQHF
13	TRBJ2-7	NA	NA	TRBV20-1	TGCAGTGCTAGAGGGACCGATTCCTACGAGCAGTACTTC	CSARGTDSYEQYF
13	TRBJ2-3	NA	NA	TRBV19	TGTGCCAGTAGTAAAGAGCGGACAGATACGCAGTATTTT	CASSKERTDTQYF
15	TRBJ1-5	NA	NA	TRBV10-3	TGTGCCATCAGTCAGGACCAGGCTGACCGTGGGCCCCAGCATTTT	CAISQDQADRGPQHF
13	TRBJ1-2	TRBD1	NA	TRBV20-1	TGCAGTGCCATAGGGACAGGGAACTATGGCTACACCTTC	CSAIGTGNYGYTF
15	TRBJ2-1	TRBD2	few	TRBV4-3	TGCGCCAGCAGCCAAGTTTCTAGCGGGAGAAATGAGCAGTTCTTC	CASSQVSSGRNEQFF
17	TRBJ2-3	TRBD1	few	TRBV24-1	TGTGCCACCCAAATTAAAACAGGGGGCTCTAGCACAGATACGCAGTATTTT	CATQIKTGGSSTDTQYF
13	TRBJ1-2	NA	few	TRBV7-9	TGTGCCAGCAGCACGACAGTAAACTATGGCTACACCTTC	CASSTTVNYGYTF
16	TRBJ2-2	NA	few	TRBV5-1	TGCGCCAGCAGCTTGGAGGCTAGCACGAACACCGGGGAGCTGTTTTTT	CASSLEASTNTGELFF
15	TRBJ2-1	TRBD2	NA	TRBV25-1	TGTGCCAGCACTCCGACCGGGGGGATGGCCAATGAGCAGTTCTTC	CASTPTGGMANEQFF
15	TRBJ2-5	TRBD2	NA	TRBV6-5	TGTGCCAGCAGCCGAGAAGCGGGGGGGCCTCAGACCCAGTACTTC	CASSREAGGPQTQYF
13	TRBJ2-1	NA	once	TRBV11-1	TGTGCCAGCAGCTTGCACTATAGCAATGAGCAGTTCTTC	CASSLHYSNEQFF
15	TRBJ2-7	TRBD1	NA	TRBV20-1	TGCAGTGCTAGTCAGTCCGCCAGGGGGCTTTACGAGCAGTACTTC	CSASQSARGLYEQYF
13	TRBJ2-1	NA	NA	TRBV7-8	TGTGCCAGCAGCTTTTTTGGGGCGCATGAGCAGTTCTTC	CASSFFGAHEQFF
17	TRBJ2-1	TRBD2	NA	TRBV20-1	TGCAGTGCTAGCGGACTAGCGGGAGTGGCCTCCTACAATGAGCAGTTCTTC	CSASGLAGVASYNEQFF
15	TRBJ2-7	NA	NA	TRBV5-1	TGCGCCAGCAGCGTCACAGGGCTCAGAGTAGGCGAGCAGTACTTC	CASSVTGLRVGEQYF
18	TRBJ2-3	NA	NA	TRBV4-2	TGTGCCAGCAGCCAGGCAGACTGGCGTAGCGTGGAGACAGATACGCAGTATTTT	CASSQADWRSVETDTQYF
12	TRBJ2-5	NA	NA	TRBV29-1	TGCAGCGTTTCGGTTCAGGCAGAGACCCAGTACTTC	CSVSVQAETQYF
16	TRBJ2-5	TRBD1	NA	TRBV4-3	TGCGCCAGCAGCCAAAATCCCTCGGGACAGCAAGAGACCCAGTACTTC	CASSQNPSGQQETQYF
14	TRBJ2-3	NA	few	TRBV29-1	TGCAGCGGATCGTGGGCGGGGAGCACAGATACGCAGTATTTT	CSGSWAGSTDTQYF
15	TRBJ2-7	TRBD1	NA	TRBV11-2	TGTGCCAGCAGCTTGATCCGGACAGGGGAACACGAGCAGTACTTC	CASSLIRTGEHEQYF
12	TRBJ1-1	NA	few	TRBV29-1	TGCAGCGGGGGGGACGGCAACACTGAAGCTTTCTTT	CSGGDGNTEAFF
15	TRBJ2-6	NA	NA	TRBV2	TGTGCCAGCAGTGATGGGGCTCGTGGGGCCAACGTCCTGACTTTC	CASSDGARGANVLTF
15	TRBJ2-5	NA	many	TRBV6-6	TGTGCCAGCAGTTACCCACAGACCTTAAAAGAGACCCAGTACTTC	CASSYPQTLKETQYF